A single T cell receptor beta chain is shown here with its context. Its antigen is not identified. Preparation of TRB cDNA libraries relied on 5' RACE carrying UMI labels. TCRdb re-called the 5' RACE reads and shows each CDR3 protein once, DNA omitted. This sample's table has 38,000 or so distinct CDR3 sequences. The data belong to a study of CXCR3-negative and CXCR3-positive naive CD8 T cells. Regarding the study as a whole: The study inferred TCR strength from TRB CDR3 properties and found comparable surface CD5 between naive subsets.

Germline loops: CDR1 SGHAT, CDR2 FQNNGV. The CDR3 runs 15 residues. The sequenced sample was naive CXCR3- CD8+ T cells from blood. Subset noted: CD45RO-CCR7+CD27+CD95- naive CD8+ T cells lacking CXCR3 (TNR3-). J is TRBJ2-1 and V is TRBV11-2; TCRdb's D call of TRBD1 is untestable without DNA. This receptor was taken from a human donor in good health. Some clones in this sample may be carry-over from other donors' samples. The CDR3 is CASSPPLSSYNEQFF. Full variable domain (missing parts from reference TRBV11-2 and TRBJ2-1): EAGVAQSPRYKIIEKRQSVAFWCNPISGHATLYWYQQILGQGPKLLIQFQNNGVVDDSQLPKDRFSAERLKGVDSTLKIQPAKLEDSAVYLCASSPPLSSYNEQFFGPGTRLTVL.